These 9 T cell receptor beta chains were sequenced from one sample in a study of shared clonotypes between healthy human individuals. Sequencing was performed with immunoSEQ multiplex PCR; in TCRdb, only in-frame clones are kept and a portion is missing. The table lists about 2.3 million clones, 90% to 95% of them singletons. The specimen sequenced was naive CD4+ T cells from PBMCs. Subset indicated: CD45RA+ positively selected. These receptors were collected from a man younger than 35 in good health. Some clones in this sample may be carry-over from other donors' samples.

Concerning this clone: This specimen includes other DNA sequences encoding the same CDR3. This sequence joins TRBV9 and TRBJ1-1; TRBD1 matches at 8 bases. The CDR3 length is 15 residues. V lost 2 bases, J lost 2 bases, and 5 bases stayed unmatched. The germline V gene has CDR1 SGDLS and CDR2 YYNGEE. CDR3 nucleotides: TGTGCCAGCAGCGTGGGTTCAGGGGGCAACACTGAAGCTTTCTTT. Encoded protein: CASSVGSGGNTEAFF.

This chain links TRBV4-1 with TRBJ2-1; TRBD2 matches at 11 bases. This CDR3 has 18 residues. Trimming removed 0 bases from V and 15 bases from J; junction bases left unmatched: 19. Germline assignment: CDR1 MGHRA and CDR2 YSYEKL. CDR3 residues: CASSQDTTSGSFLPGRFF. CDR3 nucleotides: TGCGCCAGCAGCCAAGACACAACTAGCGGGAGTTTCCTTCCTGGTCGGTTCTTC.

A remark on this clone: One end of the junction is discordant with germline, which a read error may explain. The chain has TRBV12-5 and TRBJ1-1, with no clear D. This CDR3 has 14 amino acids. Germline V gene lookup returns CDR1 LGHNT and CDR2 FRNRAP. The CDR3 here is CASGLGYLNTEAFF. The CDR3 DNA sequence: TGTGCTAGTGGATTGGGGTACTTGAACACTGAAGCTTTCTTT.

The V gene is TRBV5-1, the J gene TRBJ2-2; 13 nucleotides line up with TRBD2. Losses at the gene ends were 1 base for V and 0 bases for J; bases not matched to a gene: 3. CDR3 size: 18 residues. The V gene's germline CDR1 is SGHRS and CDR2 YFSETQ. As DNA, the CDR3 is TGCGCCAGCAGCTTGACTAGCGGGAGGGGCGCGAACACCGGGGAGCTGTTTTTT. It codes for CASSLTSGRGANTGELFF.

This chain links TRBV7-2 with TRBJ1-1, with 9 bases aligning to TRBD1. The V segment lost 0 bases and the J segment 2 bases; nucleotides outside the gene matches: 13. The CDR3 has 19 amino acids. Germline CDR1 is SGHTA and CDR2 is FQGNSA. CDR3 region: CASSLAGLGTGRRNTEAFF. The CDR3 bases are TGTGCCAGCAGCTTAGCGGGTTTGGGGACAGGGAGGCGAAACACTGAAGCTTTCTTT. The full variable domain, its missing parts supplied by reference TRBV7-2 and TRBJ1-1, is GAGVSQSPSNKVTEKGKDVELRCDPISGHTALYWYRQSLGQGLEFLIYFQGNSAPDKSGLPSDRFSAERTGGSVSTLTIQRTQQEDSAVYLCASSLAGLGTGRRNTEAFFGQGTRLTVV.

The rearrangement uses TRBV27 and TRBJ2-5; 11 nucleotides agree with TRBD1. There are 18 residues in the CDR3. Germline CDR1 is MNHEY and CDR2 is SMNVEV (reference sequence). V was clipped by 3 bases and J by 5 bases; unmatched bases: 14. The CDR3 spells CASSFRLFRTGGRETQYF. The CDR3 DNA sequence: TGTGCCAGCAGTTTTCGGTTATTCCGGACAGGGGGCCGGGAGACCCAGTACTTC.

The chain employs TRBV11-2 and TRBJ2-2; 9 bases are shared with TRBD2. The germline V gene has CDR1 SGHAT and CDR2 FQNNGV. The CDR3 has 15 residues. The trim removed 6 bases at V and 6 bases at J, leaving 8 bases unmatched. The CDR3 protein is CASRSGLARAGELFF. The CDR3 DNA reads TGTGCCAGCAGATCCGGACTAGCGAGAGCCGGGGAGCTGTTTTTT. Full variable domain (missing parts from reference TRBV11-2 and TRBJ2-2): EAGVAQSPRYKIIEKRQSVAFWCNPISGHATLYWYQQILGQGPKLLIQFQNNGVVDDSQLPKDRFSAERLKGVDSTLKIQPAKLEDSAVYLCASRSGLARAGELFFGEGSRLTVL.

This clone appeared once. DNA for the CDR3: TGTGCCAGCAGCCCAAGACAGGGGGCGACTGAAAAACTGTTTTTT. Amino acid sequence: CASSPRQGATEKLFF. V usage is TRBV6-6 and J usage is TRBJ1-4, with 10 bases identical to TRBD1. V shed 6 bases and J 7 bases; nucleotides not matched to a gene: 8. The CDR3 contains 15 residues. The germline CDR1 and CDR2 sequences are MNHNY and SVGAGI (reference sequence).

This chain joins TRBV5-1 and TRBJ1-4; 11 positions match TRBD1. The germline V gene encodes CDR1 SGHRS and CDR2 YFSETQ. The CDR3 is 19 amino acids. The junction had 9 bases not matched to a gene; V was cut back by 0 bases and J by 2 bases. The CDR3, as DNA: TGCGCCAGCAGCTTGGGGACAGGGGGCGCGGTAGTCACTAATGAAAAACTGTTTTTT. This gives the protein CASSLGTGGAVVTNEKLFF.